These 18 T cell receptor beta chains were sequenced from one sample in a study of shared clonotypes between healthy human individuals. Profiling relied on immunoSEQ multiplex PCR, and the TCRdb table lists in-frame clones only, not all of them. The sample has hundreds of thousands of clones, around two thirds seen once. The sample taken for sequencing was memory CD4+ T cells sorted from blood. Subset: CD45RA-negative fraction. The receptors stem from a woman in her 30s in good health.

The V call is TRBV7-2, the J call TRBJ1-1; TRBD1 might be the D (5 bases). The CDR3 sequence is 15 residues long. V dropped 2 bases and J dropped 5 bases, with 15 bases sitting between them. CDR1 and CDR2 (germline): SGHTA, FQGNSA. This chain's CDR3 is CASSLLRGYGTEAFF. The CDR3 region has the DNA TGTGCCAGCAGCTTATTGCGGGGGTATGGGACTGAAGCTTTCTTT.

This clone was recorded a few times. This chain links TRBV11-3 with TRBJ2-1, with D tentatively TRBD1 or TRBD2 (5 bases each). Germline V CDR1 and CDR2: SGHNT, YENEEA. V dropped 0 bases and J dropped 10 bases, with 10 bases sitting between them. The CDR3 is 13 residues long. CDR3 in amino acids: CASSLETRGEQFF. The CDR3 DNA reads as TGTGCCAGCAGCTTAGAAACTAGGGGCGAGCAGTTCTTC. Together with reference TRBV11-3 and TRBJ2-1, the CDR3 gives the full variable domain: EAGVVQSPRYKIIEKKQPVAFWCNPISGHNTLYWYLQNLGQGPELLIRYENEEAVDDSQLPKDRFSAERLKGVDSTLKIQPAELGDSAVYLCASSLETRGEQFFGPGTRLTVL.

This clone came up a few times. The chain has TRBV4-2 and TRBJ2-7; a possible D gene is TRBD2 (6 bases). V lost 1 base and J 0 bases, leaving 10 bases between the germline ends. Germline assignment: CDR1 LGHNA and CDR2 YNFKEQ. This CDR3 is 15 amino acids long. This CDR3 reads CASSQANSGSYEQYF. CDR3 nucleotide sequence: TGTGCCAGCAGCCAAGCCAATAGCGGCTCCTACGAGCAGTACTTC.

This chain joins TRBV18 and TRBJ1-1; TRBD1 matches at 7 bases. The trim removed 3 bases at V and 0 bases at J, leaving 1 base unmatched. Germline CDR1 KGHSH, CDR2 LQKENI. The CDR3 spans 14 residues. Here the CDR3 DNA reads TGTGCCAGCTCACCGGGGACAGTGAACACTGAAGCTTTCTTT. As protein: CASSPGTVNTEAFF.

This chain connects TRBV11-1 to TRBJ2-2; no definite D call. The CDR3 has 14 residues. CDR1 and CDR2 (germline): SGHAT, FQDESV (reference sequence). V lost 2 bases and J lost 1, with 5 bases in between. Here the CDR3 DNA reads TGTGCCAGCAGCTTAAGTGGGAACACCGGGGAGCTGTTTTTT. Encoded protein: CASSLSGNTGELFF.

This chain uses TRBV4-1 with TRBJ2-1; TRBD1 might be the D (6 bases). The CDR3 covers 13 residues. Trimming stripped 1 base from V and 14 bases from J, with 15 bases between. CDR1 and CDR2 from the germline V gene are MGHRA and YSYEKL. Here the CDR3 reads CASSQGLRGYKFF. The CDR3 DNA reads TGCGCCAGCAGCCAAGGGTTAAGGGGGTACAAGTTCTTC.

The J gene is TRBJ2-7, the V gene TRBV10-2; maybe TRBD1 (5 bases). The CDR3 length is 16 residues. Germline CDR1 reads WSHSY; CDR2 reads SAAADI. Trimming took 4 bases from V and 2 from J, leaving 18 bases between them. For the CDR3, the DNA is TGCGCCAGCAGTGCTACTACAGGAGAAGGAACCTACGAGCAGTACTTC. It yields the protein CASSATTGEGTYEQYF.

This clone was picked up one time. The gene calls are TRBV20-1 and TRBJ2-1, with no clear D. Germline CDR1 DFQATT, CDR2 SNEGSKA (reference sequence). There are 11 residues in the CDR3. The V and J ends lost 0 bases and 9 bases respectively, with 6 bases between them. CDR3 sequence (DNA): TGCAGTGCTAGAGACTCGCGTGAGCAGTTCTTC. This encodes CSARDSREQFF.

This clone was observed a few times. The CDR3 region is CASSPYTDQSYEQYF. CDR3 nucleotides: TGTGCCAGCTCACCATATACAGACCAGTCCTACGAGCAGTACTTC. The rearrangement joins TRBV18 to TRBJ2-7; no reliable D call. The CDR3 spans 15 residues. Trimming pared 2 bases from V and 1 base from J, leaving 12 bases between. Germline loops: CDR1 KGHSH, CDR2 LQKENI.

This chain joins TRBV5-1 and TRBJ1-1; 11 nucleotides align to TRBD1. Looked up from germline, CDR1 is SGHRS and CDR2 is YFSETQ. The CDR3 has 15 amino acids. The J segment lost 7 bases and the V segment lost 4 bases, leaving 9 bases of the junction unmatched. In DNA, the CDR3 is TGCGCCAGCAGCACGACGGGACAGGGGGTTAGTGAAGCTTTCTTT. It codes for CASSTTGQGVSEAFF.

This clone was seen just once. This chain uses TRBV27 with TRBJ2-4; 10 nucleotides agree with TRBD2. In germline, CDR1 is MNHEY, CDR2 SMNVEV (reference sequence). The CDR3 extends over 14 amino acids. The trim removed 6 bases at V and 5 bases at J, leaving 4 bases unmatched. CDR3 DNA: TGTGCCAGCAGAACTAGCGGGATTGAAAACATTCAGTACTTC. Translation gives CASRTSGIENIQYF.

The chain joins TRBV5-1 to TRBJ1-1; unclear D gene. The germline gives CDR1 SGHRS, CDR2 YFSETQ. The CDR3 runs 14 residues. The V end lost 0 bases, the J end lost 4 bases, and 10 bases lay between the germline ends. CDR3: CASSLATEGTEAFF. In DNA, the CDR3 is TGCGCCAGCAGCTTGGCCACAGAGGGCACTGAAGCTTTCTTT.

The V call is TRBV6-5, the J call TRBJ1-1; D is unresolved. V lost 2 bases and J lost 4, with 8 bases in between. The CDR3 has 13 amino acids. The germline gives CDR1 MNHEY, CDR2 SVGAGI. CDR3 DNA sequence: TGTGCCAGCAGTTACAGTCGAAGCACTGAAGCTTTCTTT. Protein: CASSYSRSTEAFF.

The chain employs TRBV7-2 and TRBJ2-5; unclear D gene. The V end lost 5 bases, the J end lost 1 base, and 8 bases lay between the germline ends. The germline V gene encodes CDR1 SGHTA and CDR2 FQGNSA. There are 13 residues in the CDR3. CDR3 in amino acids: CASSHDSQETQYF. In DNA form, the CDR3 reads TGTGCCAGCAGCCACGACTCCCAAGAGACCCAGTACTTC.

This chain connects TRBV7-8 to TRBJ1-5, with 10 positions matching TRBD1. The CDR3 sequence is 16 residues long. CDR1 is SGHVS, CDR2 FQNEAQ, per germline. Losses at the gene ends were 2 bases for V and 4 bases for J; bases not matched to a gene: 5. CDR3 nucleotides: TGTGCCAGCAGCTTAAGTAGGACAGGGGGGAATCAGCCCCAGCATTTT. This encodes CASSLSRTGGNQPQHF.

This chain joins TRBV5-6 and TRBJ2-7; D might be TRBD1 (5 bases). V shed 3 bases and J shed 6 bases, with 13 bases lying between them. The germline V gene has CDR1 SGHDT and CDR2 YYEEEE. The CDR3 length is 13 residues. The CDR3 DNA follows: TGTGCCAGCAGCTCTCTCGACAGTCGCGAGCAGTACTTC. This codes for CASSSLDSREQYF.

The chain combines TRBV6-1 with TRBJ2-7; D remains ambiguous. The V and J ends lost 2 bases and 0 bases respectively, with 2 bases between them. CDR1 is MNHNS and CDR2 is SASEGT in the germline V gene. The CDR3 is made up of 12 amino acids. The CDR3 loop reads CASSEYSYEQYF. CDR3 sequence (DNA): TGTGCCAGCAGTGAATACTCCTACGAGCAGTACTTC.

V usage is TRBV6-6 and J usage is TRBJ1-4; D uncertain. The V gene's germline CDR1 is MNHNY and CDR2 SVGAGI (reference sequence). The CDR3 consists of 13 residues. DNA of the CDR3: TGTGCTGTGTCGCCGACCTATAATGAAAAACTGTTTTTT. Its protein is CAVSPTYNEKLFF.